The 13 T cell receptor beta chains below come from one sample, sequenced in a study of blood T cell repertoires in COVID-19. Produced via immunoSEQ multiplex PCR; TCRdb's table is partial and in-frame only. The sample holds tens of thousands of clones, around 85% seen once. The sample taken for sequencing was peripheral blood. The source of these receptors is an older man in a cohort sampled during active COVID-19.

V usage is TRBV28 and J usage is TRBJ1-1; D possibly corresponds to TRBD1 (5 bases). This CDR3 contains 13 residues. V shed 5 bases and J shed 2 bases, with 9 bases lying between them. The germline gives CDR1 MDHEN, CDR2 SYDVKM. In nucleotides, the CDR3 is TGTGCCAGCAGTGGGGGGGTAAACACTGAAGCTTTCTTT. It yields the protein CASSGGVNTEAFF.

The DNA of the CDR3 is TGTGCCAGCAGAAAGGAGGGGGTTAACCGGGACAGGGGTGGAGGAGCTTTCTTT. This codes for CASRKEGVNRDRGGGAFF. The gene calls are TRBV3-1 (or the pseudogene TRBV3-2) and TRBJ1-1; the match to TRBD1 covers 10 bases. The CDR3 sequence is 18 residues long. The ends lost 6 bases at V and 10 bases at J; junction bases unmatched: 23. Germline loops: CDR1 LGHDT, CDR2 YNNKEL (reference sequence).

The chain has TRBV5-1 and TRBJ1-1, with D possibly matching TRBD1 (5 bases). CDR3 size: 14 residues. V was pared by 4 bases and J by 2 bases, with 12 bases between. The germline V gene has CDR1 SGHRS and CDR2 YFSETQ. The CDR3 spells CASSNYQGNTEAFF. The CDR3 region has the DNA TGCGCCAGCAGCAACTACCAGGGAAACACTGAAGCTTTCTTT. The variable domain in full, with the rest retrieved from reference TRBV5-1 and TRBJ1-1, is KAGVTQTPRYLIKTRGQQVTLSCSPISGHRSVSWYQQTPGQGLQFLFEYFSETQRNKGNFPGRFSGRQFSNSRSEMNVSTLELGDSALYLCASSNYQGNTEAFFGQGTRLTVV.

The CDR3: CASWSGSSYNEQFF. CDR3 bases: TGTGCCAGCTGGAGTGGGAGCTCCTACAATGAGCAGTTCTTC. The rearrangement uses TRBV6-5 and TRBJ2-1; D perhaps matches TRBD2 (5 bases). The CDR3 is 14 residues long. From germline, CDR1 is MNHEY and CDR2 SVGAGI. Trimming shortened V by 8 bases and J by 0 bases, and 11 bases separated the two germline ends.

The chain is built from TRBV6-5 and TRBJ1-3; D not certain. V was shortened by 5 bases and J by 2 bases, with 7 bases between the two germline ends. The CDR3 is 13 amino acids. Germline loops: CDR1 MNHEY, CDR2 SVGAGI. The chain's CDR3 is CASSLGAGNTIYF. The CDR3 DNA follows: TGTGCCAGCAGTCTCGGAGCTGGAAACACCATATATTTT.

This sequence joins TRBV12-5 and TRBJ2-3; 8 nucleotides align to TRBD2. Germline loops: CDR1 LGHNT, CDR2 FRNRAP. The junction had 12 bases not matched to a gene; V was cut back by 6 bases and J by 7 bases. The length of the CDR3 is 15 residues. DNA for the CDR3: TGTGCTAGTGGACCGGGGGGGCCCGAGGGTTATACGCAGTATTTT. This translates into CASGPGGPEGYTQYF.

This sequence joins TRBV18 and TRBJ2-2; 9 bases line up with TRBD1. After removal of 5 bases from V and 4 bases from J, the junction contained 5 bases not matched to a gene. The CDR3 consists of 15 residues. Germline V gives CDR1 KGHSH, CDR2 LQKENI. The CDR3 DNA reads as TGTGCCAGCTCATCAGACAGGGGGTTCACCGGGGAGCTGTTTTTT. Translating it yields CASSSDRGFTGELFF.

The chain employs TRBV24-1 and TRBJ2-2, with 9 nucleotides matching TRBD2. This CDR3 is 18 amino acids long. V was clipped by 0 bases and J by 4 bases; unmatched bases: 8. CDR1 and CDR2 from the germline V gene are KGHDR and SFDVKD. The CDR3 sequence is CATSDLRRGGRGTGELFF. DNA of the CDR3: TGTGCCACCAGTGATTTGAGGCGGGGGGGCCGGGGCACCGGGGAGCTGTTTTTT.

The rearrangement uses TRBV6-5 and TRBJ1-6; 8 bases fit TRBD1. Trimming removed 6 bases from V and 10 bases from J; junction bases left unmatched: 8. Germline CDR1 and CDR2: MNHEY and SVGAGI. The CDR3 contains 14 residues. CDR3 sequence (DNA): TGTGCCAGCAGGTCACAGGGGGGCGGATCACCCCTCCACTTT. Its protein product is CASRSQGGGSPLHF.

The genes are TRBV21-1 and TRBJ1-1. TRBV21-1 is given as a pseudogene. The CDR3 is 16 amino acids. For the CDR3, the DNA is TGTGCCAGCACTAGCCTTTCAGAGCGCATGAACACTGAAGCTTTCTTT. The encoded protein is CASTSLSERMNTEAFF.

The rearrangement links TRBV2 to TRBJ2-3, with D maybe TRBD2 (6 bases). Trimming pared 7 bases from V and 10 bases from J, leaving 15 bases between. Germline CDR1 and CDR2: SNHLY and FYNNEI. This CDR3 has 12 amino acids. CDR3 loop: CASIPTSYAQYF. The CDR3 coding sequence is TGTGCCAGCATTCCCACTAGCTACGCGCAGTATTTT.

The gene calls are TRBV15 and TRBJ1-4, with D unresolved. Germline V lookup: CDR1 LNHNV, CDR2 YYDKDF (reference sequence). Trimming left V 2 bases short and J 0 bases short, with 10 bases between. The CDR3 extends over 16 amino acids. The CDR3 reads CATSRTATTTNEKLFF. CDR3 bases: TGTGCCACCAGCAGAACTGCTACGACAACTAATGAAAAACTGTTTTTT.

The V and J genes are TRBV5-8 and TRBJ2-1; the D gene is possibly TRBD2 (5 bases). Trimming pared 6 bases from V and 3 bases from J, leaving 16 bases between. The CDR3 covers 15 residues. The germline V gene encodes CDR1 SGHTS and CDR2 YDEGEE. The CDR3 here is CASTAGGSVYNEQFF. The CDR3 nucleotides read TGTGCCAGCACCGCGGGCGGGTCGGTCTACAATGAGCAGTTCTTC. The complete variable domain, with remaining parts taken from reference TRBV5-8 and TRBJ2-1, reads EAGVTQSPTHLIKTRGQQATLRCSPISGHTSVYWYQQALGLGLQFLLWYDEGEERNRGNFPPRFSGRQFPNYSSELNVNALELEDSALYLCASTAGGSVYNEQFFGPGTRLTVL.